This T cell receptor beta chain was recovered during a study of shared clonotypes between healthy human individuals. Overall study findings and caveats: Sequencing depth was expected to affect clonotype sharing among donors.

This CDR3 has 16 residues. V was trimmed by 6 bases and J by 0 bases, leaving 15 bases between them. Germline CDR1 and CDR2: LNHDA and SQIVND (reference sequence). Positively selected for CCR7, the CD45RO-negative cells used as naive CD8 cells excluded terminally differentiated effector memory CD45RA+ cells. Donors comprised healthy HIV-negative adults lacking recent acute infections or vaccinations. Method: immunoSEQ multiplex PCR; TCRdb's copy keeps in-frame clones and lacks some. The repertoire holds millions of clones, with about 92% as singletons. A note on this clone: The antigen is unknown.

The origin of this receptor is a man aged 18 to 30 in good health. Some clones in this sample may be carry-over from other donors' samples. This sequence joins TRBV19 and TRBJ2-1; D call uncertain. Sequenced: naive CD8+ T cells from PBMCs. CDR3 nucleotide sequence: TGTGCCAGTAGCTCAATACCTACGAGCTCCTACAATGAGCAGTTCTTC. Amino acid sequence: CASSSIPTSSYNEQFF.